This passage covers 15 T cell receptor beta chains from one sample sequenced in a study of OX40 agonist ivuxolimab in advanced cancers. Profiled with immunoSEQ multiplex PCR; TCRdb holds only in-frame clones, not every one. The sample lists about 19,000 clones, 90% seen once, with 45% to 50% in the top ten. The material sequenced was CD4+ or CD8+ T cells sorted from blood, taken in a trial of the OX40 agonist ivuxolimab. The receptors were sampled from an adult with an advanced solid tumor such as melanoma, head and neck, liver or kidney cancer.

V gene TRBV27 combines with J gene TRBJ2-3; D perhaps matches TRBD1 (5 bases). This CDR3 has 14 residues. Trimming stripped 5 bases from V and 0 bases from J, with 9 bases between. Germline lookup yields CDR1 MNHEY and CDR2 SMNVEV (reference sequence). The DNA for the CDR3 is TGTGCCAGCAGTGGGGCGAGCAGCACAGATACGCAGTATTTT. Its translation is CASSGASSTDTQYF.

The chain links TRBV6-4 to TRBJ2-1, with 10 positions matching TRBD2. V dropped 5 bases and J dropped 7; count of bases not matched to a gene: 8. Germline V gene lookup returns CDR1 MRHNA and CDR2 SNTAGT. The CDR3 loop spans 15 amino acids. The CDR3 DNA is TGTGCCAGCAGTTCTCTAGCGGGAGCCTTAAATGAGCAGTTCTTC. It specifies CASSSLAGALNEQFF.

The rearrangement links TRBV11-3 to TRBJ2-1; 10 bases align to TRBD2. The J segment lost 0 bases and the V segment lost 5 bases, leaving 4 bases of the junction unmatched. This CDR3 region has 16 residues. Germline values: CDR1 SGHNT, CDR2 YENEEA. This CDR3 reads CASSPRTSGSYNEQFF. CDR3 nucleotide sequence: TGTGCCAGCAGCCCGAGGACTAGCGGCTCCTACAATGAGCAGTTCTTC.

In its sample, this clone was seen once. The gene calls are TRBV7-2 and TRBJ2-7; 9 bases fit TRBD2. This CDR3 is 14 amino acids long. Germline CDR1 and CDR2: SGHTA and FQGNSA. Trimming removed 5 bases from V and 4 bases from J; junction bases left unmatched: 6. Here the CDR3 reads CASSPAREGYEQYF. In nucleotides, the CDR3 is TGTGCCAGCAGCCCTGCGCGGGAGGGGTACGAGCAGTACTTC.

The chain employs TRBV9 and TRBJ2-1; 7 nucleotides align to TRBD2. Germline V CDR1 and CDR2: SGDLS, YYNGEE. The trim removed 0 bases at V and 0 bases at J, leaving 3 bases unmatched. The length of the CDR3 is 16 residues. Here the CDR3 reads CASSVGAGTSYNEQFF. Written as DNA, the CDR3 is TGTGCCAGCAGCGTAGGAGCGGGGACCTCCTACAATGAGCAGTTCTTC.

The chain couples TRBV19 to TRBJ2-2, with 9 bases matching TRBD1. J gave up 6 bases and V 5 bases, and 4 bases lay outside the gene matches. Germline V gene data show CDR1 as LNHDA and CDR2 as SQIVND (reference sequence). CDR3 length equals 14 residues. The CDR3 loop is CASSGTGFPGELFF. CDR3 bases: TGTGCCAGTAGTGGGACAGGGTTCCCCGGGGAGCTGTTTTTT.

The CDR3 is CASSSAGAADGYTF. The CDR3 DNA reads TGTGCCAGCAGTTCCGCAGGAGCTGCCGATGGCTACACCTTC. The rearrangement uses TRBV28 and TRBJ1-2; D is undetermined. V lost 4 bases, J lost 6 bases, and 15 bases lay in between. This CDR3 region has 14 residues. Germline loops: CDR1 MDHEN, CDR2 SYDVKM.

The chain joins TRBV10-3 to TRBJ2-1; no clear D. V was trimmed by 0 bases and J by 3 bases, leaving 6 bases between them. Looked up from germline, CDR1 is ENHRY and CDR2 is SYGVKD. The CDR3 length is 14 residues. CDR3 sequence: CAISESNNYNEQFF. CDR3 nucleotide sequence: TGTGCCATCAGTGAGTCGAATAACTACAATGAGCAGTTCTTC.

The rearrangement links TRBV7-9 to TRBJ2-7, with D perhaps TRBD1 or TRBD2 (6 bases each). The germline V and J ends were trimmed by 4 bases and 0 bases, with 13 bases remaining between them. Germline V gives CDR1 SEHNR, CDR2 FQNEAQ (reference sequence). This CDR3 comprises 15 residues. This chain's CDR3 is CASSSGGMSSYEQYF. As DNA, the CDR3 is TGTGCCAGCAGCTCCGGGGGCATGAGCTCCTACGAGCAGTACTTC.

The genes are TRBV6-5 and TRBJ1-6, with D unresolved. V was pared by 6 bases and J by 6 bases, with 6 bases between. The CDR3 contains 12 residues. CDR1 and CDR2 (germline): MNHEY, SVGAGI. The CDR3 here is CASSPVNSPLHF. DNA of the CDR3: TGTGCCAGCAGCCCTGTTAATTCACCCCTCCACTTT.

The chain joins TRBV5-6 to TRBJ2-3; no clear D gene. Trimming took 3 bases from V and 0 from J, leaving 11 bases between them. The CDR3 is 15 amino acids. The germline V gene encodes CDR1 SGHDT and CDR2 YYEEEE. CDR3 nucleotide sequence: TGTGCCAGCAGCTCCGGACGGGTTAGCACAGATACGCAGTATTTT. Its protein is CASSSGRVSTDTQYF.

This clone was counted a few times. Here the CDR3 DNA reads TGTGCCAGCAGCTTAGGGGTGGACAGAGGCTACGAGCAGTACTTC. Encoded protein: CASSLGVDRGYEQYF. The chain carries TRBV5-4 and TRBJ2-7, with a possible D match to TRBD1 (6 bases). The CDR3 is made up of 15 amino acids. Germline V CDR1 and CDR2: SGHNT, YYREEE (reference sequence). V was clipped by 2 bases and J by 3 bases, with 15 bases between them.

The CDR3: CASSRPGLGTDTQYF. The DNA of the CDR3 is TGTGCCAGCAGCAGACCGGGACTCGGCACAGATACGCAGTATTTT. The gene calls are TRBV11-3 and TRBJ2-3; D might be TRBD2 (6 bases). This CDR3 spans 15 amino acids. V was clipped by 5 bases and J by 1 base, with 13 bases between them. Germline loops: CDR1 SGHNT, CDR2 YENEEA.

The rearrangement joins TRBV10-3 to TRBJ2-5; D is perhaps TRBD1 or TRBD2 (5 bases each). Near its end, the DNA agrees better with TRBJ2-7, so the J call may be wrong. The CDR3 covers 15 residues. From germline, CDR1 is ENHRY and CDR2 SYGVKD. DNA of the CDR3: TGTGCCATCAGTGAGTCGGAGGACACGTCCTACGAGCAGTACTTC. This codes for CAISESEDTSYEQYF.

The chain is built from TRBV5-6 and TRBJ2-7, with TRBD1 identical over 8 bases. Germline CDR1 and CDR2: SGHDT and YYEEEE. CDR3 size: 15 residues. Trimming cost V 3 bases and J 7 bases; bases outside gene matches: 12. The CDR3 nucleotides read TGTGCCAGCAGCTCCGCGGACAGGGCCTATGGGGAGCAGTACTTC. This encodes CASSSADRAYGEQYF.